Shown below are 31 T cell receptor beta chains from a single sample sequenced in a study of T cell responses to AZD1222 COVID-19 vaccine. The data were produced by immunoSEQ multiplex PCR, yet TCRdb's version contains in-frame clones alone and is incomplete. Counted here are around 84,000 clones, 70% to 90% occurring once; the ten biggest clones make up roughly a tenth. Sequenced here: peripheral blood, sampled 28 days after the second AZD1222 dose. These receptors all come from an adult who received the AZD1222 COVID-19 vaccine.

This clone was observed a single time. V is TRBV5-4 and J is TRBJ1-2; 7 positions agree with TRBD1. The ends lost 5 bases at V and 2 bases at J; junction bases unmatched: 6. Germline V gene data show CDR1 as SGHNT and CDR2 as YYREEE (reference sequence). The CDR3 is 14 residues long. The CDR3 is CASRGATGNYGYTF. The CDR3 DNA sequence: TGTGCCAGCAGGGGCGCGACAGGGAACTATGGCTACACCTTC.

This clone has only a few counts. The V and J genes are TRBV4-2 and TRBJ1-3; 7 bases agree with TRBD1. The V gene end was trimmed by 0 bases and the J gene end by 2 bases; junction bases not matched to a gene: 4. The V gene's germline CDR1 is LGHNA and CDR2 YNFKEQ. This CDR3 spans 16 amino acids. The CDR3 DNA is TGTGCCAGCAGCCAAGAACCCACAGGGGCTGGAAACACCATATATTTT. This translates into CASSQEPTGAGNTIYF.

The rearrangement uses TRBV11-2 and TRBJ2-7; D unclear. This CDR3 is 14 amino acids long. V gave up 0 bases and J gave up 12 bases, with 18 bases separating them. Germline V gene lookup returns CDR1 SGHAT and CDR2 FQNNGV. CDR3 DNA sequence: TGTGCCAGCAGCTTAGATTTGGTACTCCCCTCATTGTACTTC. This gives the protein CASSLDLVLPSLYF.

The rearrangement joins TRBV12-3 or TRBV12-4 to TRBJ1-5, with D uncertain. Trimming left V 5 bases short and J 6 bases short, with 11 bases between. The CDR3 consists of 13 residues. The CDR3 DNA reads as TGTGCCAGCAGTCCACTAGGCGTTCAGCCCCAGCATTTT. Protein sequence: CASSPLGVQPQHF.

This rearrangement joins TRBV5-1 to TRBJ2-5; D may be TRBD1 (6 bases). The germline V gene has CDR1 SGHRS and CDR2 YFSETQ. The CDR3 runs to 15 residues. The V end was cut by 0 bases, the J end by 2 bases, with 11 bases between. CDR3 in amino acids: CASSLEGTLQETQYF. CDR3 coding DNA: TGCGCCAGCAGCTTGGAAGGGACACTACAAGAGACCCAGTACTTC.

The rearrangement uses TRBV5-1 and TRBJ1-3; D unresolved. Germline V gene sequence: CDR1 SGHRS, CDR2 YFSETQ. CDR3 length: 16 amino acids. The V gene lost 0 bases and the J gene lost 4 bases, with 14 bases spanning the gap. The CDR3 protein is CASSLGPSSHGNTIYF. CDR3 DNA: TGCGCCAGCAGCTTGGGTCCTTCTTCGCACGGAAACACCATATATTTT.

This clone was counted a single time. V gene TRBV2 combines with J gene TRBJ2-1; 10 bases map to TRBD2. The CDR3 length is 14 residues. V was clipped by 6 bases and J by 6 bases; unmatched bases: 5. CDR1 and CDR2 (germline): SNHLY, FYNNEI. The CDR3 loop is CASRSGGAGNEQFF. CDR3 sequence (DNA): TGTGCCAGCAGGAGCGGGGGGGCCGGCAATGAGCAGTTCTTC.

This chain joins TRBV24-1 and TRBJ2-2; D possibly uses TRBD1 or TRBD2 (5 bases each). This CDR3 spans 16 amino acids. Trimming took off 4 bases at V and 4 bases at J, with 15 bases between the two ends. Germline V gives CDR1 KGHDR, CDR2 SFDVKD. The CDR3 DNA reads as TGTGCCACCAGTGACCCCGCACTGGGGACCACCGGGGAGCTGTTTTTT. Amino acid sequence: CATSDPALGTTGELFF.

This clone is a singleton in its sample. The rearrangement links TRBV11-2 to TRBJ1-3; D unclear. The CDR3 has 14 residues. CDR1 is SGHAT, CDR2 FQNNGV, per germline. V lost 6 bases and J 2 bases, leaving 11 bases between the germline ends. This chain's CDR3 is CASRDGGAGNTIYF. The CDR3 DNA is TGTGCCAGCAGAGACGGAGGAGCTGGAAACACCATATATTTT.

The chain couples TRBV25-1 to TRBJ2-7, with 10 bases lining up with TRBD2. J lost 3 bases, V lost 2 bases, and 7 bases had no gene match. Germline-derived CDR1 and CDR2 are MGHDK and SYGVNS. CDR3 length: 16 amino acids. CDR3 sequence: CASSETLLAGDYEQYF. The DNA of the CDR3 is TGTGCCAGCAGTGAAACTCTGCTAGCGGGGGACTACGAGCAGTACTTC.

J is TRBJ2-7 and V is TRBV2, with D perhaps TRBD1 (5 bases). Trimming stripped 4 bases from V and 6 bases from J, with 22 bases between. In germline, CDR1 is SNHLY, CDR2 FYNNEI. The CDR3 totals 16 residues. CDR3 in DNA: TGTGCCAGCAGTGTCTCTGGCGGACACCGATTAACCGAGCAGTACTTC. It is translated as CASSVSGGHRLTEQYF.

The count of this clone is one. The V and J genes are TRBV27 and TRBJ1-5; D is perhaps TRBD1 (6 bases). The CDR3 extends over 18 amino acids. Germline V gives CDR1 MNHEY, CDR2 SMNVEV (reference sequence). V gave up 3 bases and J gave up 3 bases, with 21 bases separating them. CDR3 amino acids: CASSFVGHRETLNQPQHF. The CDR3 nucleotides read TGTGCCAGCAGTTTTGTAGGGCACAGGGAGACCCTCAATCAGCCCCAGCATTTT.

The chain couples TRBV30 to TRBJ1-6; D remains ambiguous. The V and J ends lost 0 bases and 7 bases respectively, with 13 bases between them. Germline values: CDR1 GTSNPN, CDR2 SVGIG (reference sequence). This CDR3 comprises 15 residues. The chain's CDR3 is CAWSVPPPGNSPLHF. The CDR3 bases are TGTGCCTGGAGTGTACCCCCCCCTGGAAATTCACCCCTCCACTTT.

This clone is a singleton in its sample. The V call is TRBV15, the J call TRBJ2-3, with D possibly TRBD1 on 6 matching bases. CDR3 size: 18 residues. The germline CDR1 and CDR2 sequences are LNHNV and YYDKDF (reference sequence). Trimming removed 3 bases from V and 0 bases from J, with 19 bases in between. The CDR3 DNA reads as TGTGCCACCAGCAGGTGGGACAAGGAAAAATTTAGCACAGATACGCAGTATTTT. It is translated as CATSRWDKEKFSTDTQYF.

The chain joins TRBV10-3 to TRBJ1-6; TRBD1 matches at 8 bases. The junction had 5 bases not matched to a gene; V was cut back by 5 bases and J by 8 bases. CDR1 is ENHRY, CDR2 SYGVKD, per germline. The CDR3 totals 14 residues. As DNA, the CDR3 is TGTGCCATCAGTTTAACAGGGGGTGATTCACCCCTCCACTTT. It is translated as CAISLTGGDSPLHF.

The chain joins TRBV19 to TRBJ1-5; D call uncertain. The CDR3 has 15 residues. Germline V gene lookup returns CDR1 LNHDA and CDR2 SQIVND (reference sequence). V gave up 5 bases and J gave up 3 bases, with 14 bases separating them. The CDR3 region is CASSAGMGLNQPQHF. The CDR3 DNA follows: TGTGCCAGTAGTGCAGGAATGGGCCTCAATCAGCCCCAGCATTTT.

This clone was seen just once. The J gene is TRBJ1-6, the V gene TRBV19, with D maybe TRBD1 (6 bases). Per the germline V gene, CDR1 is LNHDA and CDR2 is SQIVND (reference sequence). The V end was cut by 5 bases, the J end by 8 bases, with 16 bases between. This CDR3 spans 15 amino acids. The CDR3 protein is CASSVQGLSDSPLHF. In DNA form, the CDR3 reads TGTGCCAGTAGTGTACAGGGTCTTTCGGATTCACCCCTCCACTTT.

The V and J genes are TRBV28 and TRBJ1-4; D is possibly TRBD1 (6 bases). Per germline, CDR1 MDHEN and CDR2 SYDVKM. CDR3 length equals 14 residues. Trimming stripped 5 bases from V and 7 bases from J, with 14 bases between. Written as DNA, the CDR3 is TGTGCCAGCAGTGTGGGGGGGCCTCTTGAAAAACTGTTTTTT. The encoded protein is CASSVGGPLEKLFF.

The chain employs TRBV12-5 and TRBJ2-3, with unresolved D. The CDR3 sequence is 13 residues long. With 9 bases removed from V and 0 bases from J, the gap between germline ends came to 10 bases. CDR1 and CDR2 (germline): LGHNT, FRNRAP. The CDR3 here is CASQLFSTDTQYF. CDR3 bases: TGTGCTAGCCAACTGTTCAGCACAGATACGCAGTATTTT.

This chain connects TRBV30 to TRBJ2-7; 7 nucleotides align to TRBD1. Trimming at V came to 4 bases and at J to 10 bases, leaving 10 bases not matched to a gene. The V gene's germline CDR1 is GTSNPN and CDR2 SVGIG (reference sequence). CDR3 length: 12 residues. This CDR3 is CAWNTGDRRQYF. In DNA, the CDR3 is TGTGCCTGGAACACTGGGGACAGACGTCAGTACTTC. The whole variable domain, remainder taken from reference TRBV30 and TRBJ2-7, is SQTIHQWPATLVQPVGSPLSLECTVEGTSNPNLYWYRQAAGRGLQLLFYSVGIGQISSEVPQNLSASRPQDRQFILSSKKLLLSDSGFYLCAWNTGDRRQYFGPGTRLTVT.

The CDR3, as DNA: TGTGCCAGCAGCTTAGTGAGAGCAGGGAGAAATATATATAATTCACCCCTCCACTTT. Its protein product is CASSLVRAGRNIYNSPLHF. The rearrangement links TRBV7-8 to TRBJ1-6; weak D call: TRBD1 (5 bases). Germline-derived CDR1 and CDR2 are SGHVS and FQNEAQ. CDR3 length: 19 amino acids. Deletions cut 1 base from V and 4 bases from J, with 20 bases between.

This clone was observed a few times. This chain's CDR3 is CASSLYGAQGGYGYTF. The CDR3 DNA sequence: TGCGCCAGCAGTCTATATGGGGCCCAGGGGGGCTATGGCTACACCTTC. The V and J genes are TRBV5-1 and TRBJ1-2, with 7 positions matching TRBD1. The CDR3 length is 16 residues. Germline V gene sequence: CDR1 SGHRS, CDR2 YFSETQ. Trimming removed 5 bases from V and 4 bases from J; junction bases left unmatched: 14.

V is TRBV29-1 and J is TRBJ2-7; 10 nucleotides line up with TRBD1. Germline CDR1 reads SQVTM; CDR2 reads ANQGSEA. This CDR3 spans 12 amino acids. With V trimmed by 4 bases and J by 3 bases, 0 bases remained unmatched. The CDR3: CSVGDRGYEQYF. The DNA for the CDR3 is TGCAGCGTTGGGGACAGGGGCTACGAGCAGTACTTC.

The chain employs TRBV5-8 and TRBJ1-2; D unresolved. In germline, CDR1 is SGHTS, CDR2 YDEGEE. The V and J ends lost 2 bases and 7 bases respectively, with 3 bases between them. The CDR3 is 10 amino acids. CDR3 sequence (DNA): TGTGCCAGCAGCTTCAGTGGCTACACCTTC. Its translation is CASSFSGYTF.

The rearrangement uses TRBV7-8 and TRBJ1-1; possibly TRBD1 for D (5 bases). CDR3 size: 12 residues. Germline loops: CDR1 SGHVS, CDR2 FQNEAQ. V lost 1 base, J lost 8 bases, and 8 bases lay in between. CDR3 nucleotides: TGTGCCAGCAGCTTAGGGGGGGAAGAAGCTTTCTTT. Translating gives CASSLGGEEAFF.

This clone is a singleton in its sample. The chain links TRBV15 to TRBJ1-5, with D perhaps TRBD1 (5 bases). Germline CDR1 and CDR2: LNHNV and YYDKDF (reference sequence). Trimming cost V 4 bases and J 2 bases, with 12 bases left between them. The CDR3 has 15 amino acids. Here the CDR3 reads CATSKDSSGNQPQHF. The DNA of the CDR3 is TGTGCCACCAGCAAAGACAGTTCCGGCAATCAGCCCCAGCATTTT.

The gene calls are TRBV28 and TRBJ2-5; 12 bases fit TRBD2. Germline CDR1 MDHEN, CDR2 SYDVKM. The CDR3 runs to 17 residues. Trimming cost V 3 bases and J 3 bases; bases outside gene matches: 8. The CDR3 bases are TGTGCCAGCAGTTTCCTTCCACTAGCGGGGGGAGAAGAGACCCAGTACTTC. It specifies CASSFLPLAGGEETQYF.

The rearrangement links TRBV5-1 to TRBJ2-7, with 9 bases identical to TRBD1. The CDR3 loop spans 15 amino acids. Trimming cost V 4 bases and J 7 bases; bases outside gene matches: 12. In germline, CDR1 is SGHRS, CDR2 YFSETQ. CDR3 amino acids: CASSAWDRDLKEQYF. CDR3 coding DNA: TGCGCCAGCAGCGCCTGGGACAGGGATCTTAAAGAGCAGTACTTC.

A remark on this clone: Other DNA sequences from this sample encode an identical CDR3 as well. This chain uses TRBV3-1 (or the pseudogene TRBV3-2) with TRBJ1-1, with D hard to call. The CDR3 is 14 residues long. Trimming removed 0 bases from V and 1 base from J, with 6 bases in between. The V gene's germline CDR1 is LGHDT and CDR2 YNNKEL (reference sequence). The CDR3 sequence is CASSQDRRNTEAFF. The CDR3 region has the DNA TGTGCCAGCAGCCAAGATAGACGGAACACTGAAGCTTTCTTT.

V is TRBV29-1 and J is TRBJ1-1; 9 positions agree with TRBD1. Germline V gene sequence: CDR1 SQVTM, CDR2 ANQGSEA. Germline trimming cut 5 bases from V and 3 bases from J; bases unmatched to any gene: 10. The CDR3 spans 15 residues. For the CDR3, the DNA is TGCAGCGTTCCCCCCGTGACAGGGGGGGACACTGAAGCTTTCTTT. Translated, it gives CSVPPVTGGDTEAFF.

This chain uses TRBV5-6 with TRBJ1-2, with D tentatively TRBD1 (6 bases). CDR3 length: 15 residues. Trimming stripped 0 bases from V and 2 bases from J, with 11 bases between. Germline V gene sequence: CDR1 SGHDT, CDR2 YYEEEE. The CDR3 DNA reads as TGTGCCAGCAGCTTGGTAGACAGGCGGAACTATGGCTACACCTTC. It yields the protein CASSLVDRRNYGYTF.